Described below is a single TCR beta chain sequence and its context. Patients aged 18 to 65 had newly diagnosed hyperthyroidism that had lasted under 2 months. The CDR3 covers 18 residues. V shed 4 bases and J 4 bases; nucleotides not matched to a gene: 15. Germline values: CDR1 MGHDK, CDR2 SYGVNS. There were TCR beta CDR3 regions amplified from RNA transcripts. Primed by the HTBI set, a first-round RT-PCR was run on the TCR CDR3. MiXCR, applied by TCRdb to the multiplex PCR reads, yields one record per CDR3 protein. In the table there are 75,000 to 100,000 distinct CDR3 sequences, roughly 49% of which are singletons. These data come from a study of T cells in Graves' hyperthyroidism and ophthalmopathy.

The sequence was collected from a woman aged 35 to 49 with Graves' hyperthyroidism. The rearrangement uses TRBV25-1 and TRBJ2-5; 10 bases are a match to TRBD1. Sequencing used blood. The CDR3 nucleotides read TGTGCCAGCAGTGCTAGAGATCCCCTCGACAGGGGGCTAGAGACCCAGTACTTC. Amino acids: CASSARDPLDRGLETQYF.